This T cell receptor beta chain was profiled in a study of T-cell memory formation after mild COVID-19 (dated by TCRdb to 2020 to 2023). General notes on the study: TCR sequence clusters from the two donors were largely donor specific. T-cell clones expanding and contracting after mild COVID-19 in two donors were tracked by longitudinal TCRalpha and TCRbeta repertoire sequencing. Two young, previously healthy adult volunteers, one female and one male, were included in the cohort.

Findings and caveats that apply to the study as a whole: Balanced CD4/CD8 phenotypes were observed for clones contracting from day 15 to 85, whereas a bias towards CD4+ was observed for a second wave of clones expanding from day 15 to 37. SARS-CoV-2 specificity was not confirmed for the second-wave clones peaking on day 37. Contracting CD4+ clones turned up mainly in the CM and EM memory subsets, whereas EMRA was where CD8+ clones were enriched. The detection of some responding clones in pre-infection memory suggests that pre-existing cross-reactive memory T cells joined the SARS-CoV-2 response. The study covered only two mild cases, and larger cohorts including severe cases with pre-infection samples were considered necessary.

V is trimmed back by 4 bases and J by 4 bases, and the junction contains 8 bases that no gene match accounts for. CDR1 is given as LGHNA and CDR2 as YSLEER, both from the germline V gene. From the cysteine up to the phenylalanine, the CDR3 has a length of 16 residues. Just CDR3 DNA is preserved here, 48 bases in frame from base 1. PBMCs were isolated by Ficoll-Paque density gradient centrifugation. Sequencing used an Illumina NovaSeq 6000. TCRalpha and TCRbeta cDNA libraries were constructed by 5'RACE with constant-segment primers, with sample barcodes and unique molecular identifiers being introduced. RNA was extracted from every sample with Trizol reagent. The libraries were amplified in two PCR steps, and the second step added a second sample barcode and Illumina TruSeq adapters. Sequencing of the libraries was done on an Illumina NovaSeq, producing 2 x 150 bp paired-end reads. As for the original processing: Reads were demultiplexed and collapsed into UMI-guided consensus sequences with migec v1.2.7. Using mixcr v2.1.11, the UMI consensuses were aligned to TRA and TRB V and J templates and assembled into clonotypes. A clonotype was counted as expanded or contracted only when both edgeR and NoisET called the clonotype significant, with the noise models trained on biological replicates. edgeR calls used a false discovery rate-adjusted p below 0.01 and a log2 fold-change threshold of 1. PCA with hierarchical clustering of max-normalized trajectories of the 1000 most abundant clonotypes was used as exploratory dynamics analysis. Each responding clone was given a CD4 or CD8 phenotype based on the CD4+ and CD8+ repertoires, which had been sequenced separately. TCRdb's own reprocessing of the public reads used fastp at Q25 and MiXCR and kept productive beta chains. Identical CDR3 protein sequences are pooled into one entry, listed with their most common genes and DNA. Here the V and J calls rest on TCRdb's processing, not on the authors' analysis. Present in this sample are fewer than 550,000 distinct CDR3 sequences, 15% to 25% of which were seen just once. The ten largest clonotypes hold 7.5% to 9.5% of the sample.

As to this clonotype: The target of this receptor is not known. Base qualities are missing; no much larger clone stands one base away.

This receptor was taken from an adult woman who had mild COVID-19 (a few samples of this study predate the infection). The sample titles of this study are shuffled in the database, so cell type and time point are left out; the donor was told from shared clones. The V and J genes are TRBV4-3 and TRBJ1-3; TRBD1 lines up with 9 middle nucleotides. The sequencing input was PBMCs or a T cell subset sorted from them (not recorded which). The CDR3 corresponds to CASSPVDGQGGNTIYF. Here is the DNA: TGCGCCAGCAGCCCTGTCGACGGACAGGGGGGAAACACCATATATTTT.